This entry describes one T cell receptor (beta chain). Its specificity is unknown. Here immunoSEQ multiplex PCR was the method, and the copy in TCRdb shows in-frame clones only, minus some. Here the sample spans 3,500 to 4,500 clones, around 70% being singletons. The CDR3 is 15 amino acids. V lost 7 bases and J lost 2, with 18 bases in between. CDR1 and CDR2 (germline): SNHLY, FYNNEI. The sample is drawn from a study of T cell clonotyping in hematopoietic cell transplantation. Study outcomes and limitations: After transplant, recipient diversity fell while pathologically expanded clonotypes grew through day 180.

The rearrangement joins TRBV2 to TRBJ2-7, with D possibly matching TRBD2 (5 bases). This material consisted of PBMCs, taken 100 days after allogeneic stem cell transplant. The clonotype comes from a male patient aged 55-69 years who had an allogeneic stem cell transplant, so the T cells may come from the graft donor. Some clones in this sample may be carry-over from other donors' samples. CDR3 bases: TGTGCCAGCACCCCGAGATCGGGGATAACCTACGAGCAGTACTTC. Amino acid sequence: CASTPRSGITYEQYF.